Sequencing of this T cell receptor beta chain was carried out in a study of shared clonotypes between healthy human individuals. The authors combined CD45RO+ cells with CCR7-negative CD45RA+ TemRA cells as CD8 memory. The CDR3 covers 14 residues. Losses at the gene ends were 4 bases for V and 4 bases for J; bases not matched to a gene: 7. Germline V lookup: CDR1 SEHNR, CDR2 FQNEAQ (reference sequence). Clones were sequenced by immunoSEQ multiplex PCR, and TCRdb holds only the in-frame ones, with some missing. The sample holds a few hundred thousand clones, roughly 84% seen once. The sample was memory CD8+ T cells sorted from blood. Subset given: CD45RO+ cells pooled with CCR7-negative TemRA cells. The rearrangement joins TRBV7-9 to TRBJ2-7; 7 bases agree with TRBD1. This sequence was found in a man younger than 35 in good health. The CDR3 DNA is TGTGCCAGCAGCTGGACCGGGACAGAGTACGAGCAGTACTTC. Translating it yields CASSWTGTEYEQYF.